The sample holds a few counts of the clone carrying this T cell receptor beta chain. This CDR3 is also generated by other DNA sequences in the sample. This record belongs to a study of blood T cell repertoires in COVID-19. TCRdb's copy holds only in-frame clones and misses some; the assay was immunoSEQ multiplex PCR. Of approximately 410,000 clones listed, 86% are singletons. Sequenced input: peripheral blood. This TCR was recovered from a woman aged 30 to 39 with active or convalescent COVID-19.

The chain's CDR3 is CASSSPGNEQFF. For the CDR3, the DNA is TGTGCCAGCAGTTCCCCCGGTAATGAGCAGTTCTTC. This chain uses TRBV12-3 or TRBV12-4 with TRBJ2-1; D gene unclear. CDR3 size: 12 residues. Trimming stripped 4 bases from V and 7 bases from J, with 8 bases between.